The 6 T cell receptor beta chains presented below share a single source sample, sequenced in a study of T cell clonality in common variable immunodeficiency. Study-level results: Common variable immunodeficiency TCR beta sequences reportedly had fewer deletions and N-nucleotide insertions.

The table came from immunoSEQ multiplex PCR; TCRdb's copy has only in-frame clones and leaves some out. This sample has 25,000 to 35,000 clones and no singletons, with 5% to 7% in the ten largest. For these TCRs, the target antigens are not known. Sequencing was carried out using peripheral blood mononuclear cells. The source of these receptors is a human donor with common variable immunodeficiency.

A remark on this clone: Read sequence stops 3 residues before the CDR3 end, and the germline J gene provides the missing end. The V call is TRBV20-1, the J call TRBJ1-2; D perhaps matches TRBD1 (5 bases). The CDR3 totals 13 residues. Germline loops: CDR1 DFQATT, CDR2 SNEGSKA (reference sequence). Trimming stripped 0 bases from V and 3 bases from J, with 8 bases between. The sequenced CDR3 bases are TGCAGTGCTAGAGATGGAGGGGACTATGGC. Translated, it gives CSARDGGDYG. The entire CDR3 sequence reads CSARDGGDYGYTF.

This clone has at least ten counts. The CDR3 extends 3 residues past the end of the read, so its final part is completed from the germline J gene. The chain has TRBV12-3 or TRBV12-4 and TRBJ2-7, with D maybe TRBD1 (7 bases). CDR3 length: 16 amino acids. V lost 6 bases, J lost 1 base, and 19 bases lay in between. The CDR3 DNA, read in part, is TGTGCCAGCAGAGGGGGGACAGAGAGACTTTCCTACGAG. This translates into CASRGGTERLSYE. The entire CDR3 sequence reads CASRGGTERLSYEQYF.

A remark on this clone: The missing CDR3 end, 3 residues past where the read stops, is filled in from the germline J gene. The chain is built from TRBV2 and TRBJ1-2, with D possibly matching TRBD1 (5 bases). CDR1 is SNHLY, CDR2 FYNNEI, per germline. The CDR3 consists of 14 residues. The sequenced part of the CDR3 DNA is TGTGCCAGCAGGGGGATTGACGGCCAGGGAAGC. Its translation: CASRGIDGQGS. The whole CDR3 sequence is CASRGIDGQGSYTF.

In this sample, this clone turned up many times. Read data end 3 residues before the CDR3 end; the end is taken from the germline J gene. The chain links TRBV20-1 to TRBJ1-6; 7 bases fit TRBD1. The CDR3 runs to 16 residues. V was clipped by 2 bases and J by 9 bases; unmatched bases: 13. CDR1 and CDR2 (germline): DFQATT, SNEGSKA (reference sequence). CDR3 DNA, as far as it was read: TGCAGTGCTAGATCGACCAACGACAGGGTAGTTTCACCC. Translation: CSARSTNDRVVSP. In full, the CDR3 is CSARSTNDRVVSPLHF.

About this clone itself: The read gets to within 3 residues of the CDR3 end, and the germline J gene fills in the rest. In the same sample, other DNA sequences code for this CDR3. The rearrangement uses TRBV19 and TRBJ2-1, with 10 nucleotides matching TRBD2. The CDR3 extends over 16 amino acids. V shed 9 bases and J 5 bases; nucleotides not matched to a gene: 13. The germline V gene encodes CDR1 LNHDA and CDR2 SQIVND (reference sequence). The DNA read from the CDR3 is TGTGCCAGATGTAAAAGCGGGGGGGCTTCGCACAATGAG. Translated, it gives CARCKSGGASHNE. The full CDR3 protein reads CARCKSGGASHNEQFF.

This clone occurred many times. Read sequence stops 3 residues before the CDR3 end, and the germline J gene provides the missing end. This chain joins TRBV7-9 and TRBJ2-5, with 10 bases that match TRBD1. Trimming cost V 6 bases and J 4 bases; bases outside gene matches: 5. Germline loops: CDR1 SEHNR, CDR2 FQNEAQ (reference sequence). The CDR3 runs to 14 residues. CDR3 in amino acids: CASRFRDRGETQYF. Partial CDR3 DNA: TGTGCCAGCAGGTTCCGGGACAGGGGAGAGACC.